The 7 T cell receptor beta chains presented below share a single source sample, sequenced in a study of neoadjuvant anti-PD-1 for oral cavity cancer. Repertoires were generated with immunoSEQ multiplex PCR, while TCRdb's copy carries only in-frame clones and drops some. This sample yields some 15,000 clones, of which nearly 75% are seen a single time; around 2.5% belongs to the top ten. Stated time point: after neoadjuvant nivolumab, at surgical resection. This material consisted of PBMCs, taken after nivolumab (anti-PD-1) treatment. These receptors all stem from a person between 40 and 79 years old with oral cavity squamous cell carcinoma.

This clone was recorded a few times. The rearrangement uses TRBV11-2 and TRBJ2-7; D not resolved. Germline CDR1 reads SGHAT; CDR2 reads FQNNGV. Trimming took off 6 bases at V and 0 bases at J, with 9 bases between the two ends. The CDR3 loop spans 13 amino acids. The CDR3 DNA reads TGTGCCAGCAGGGCAGGAACCTCCTACGAGCAGTACTTC. Residues: CASRAGTSYEQYF.

The rearrangement links TRBV30 to TRBJ1-1; maybe TRBD1 (6 bases). Trimming left V 4 bases short and J 0 bases short, with 12 bases between. The CDR3 covers 14 residues. Germline CDR1 GTSNPN, CDR2 SVGIG (reference sequence). CDR3 DNA: TGTGCCTGGACCGGAGGGACATTGAACACTGAAGCTTTCTTT. It specifies CAWTGGTLNTEAFF. The complete variable domain, with remaining parts taken from reference TRBV30 and TRBJ1-1, reads SQTIHQWPATLVQPVGSPLSLECTVEGTSNPNLYWYRQAAGRGLQLLFYSVGIGQISSEVPQNLSASRPQDRQFILSSKKLLLSDSGFYLCAWTGGTLNTEAFFGQGTRLTVV.

The rearrangement links TRBV6-5 to TRBJ1-5, with 7 nucleotides matching TRBD1. Germline V gene lookup returns CDR1 MNHEY and CDR2 SVGAGI. V dropped 7 bases and J dropped 6; count of bases not matched to a gene: 6. CDR3 length: 13 residues. This CDR3 is CASTQGVGQPQHF. The CDR3 coding sequence is TGTGCCAGCACCCAGGGGGTCGGTCAGCCCCAGCATTTT.

This chain connects TRBV6-5 to TRBJ1-4; TRBD1 agrees at 7 bases. Germline assignment: CDR1 MNHEY and CDR2 SVGAGI. The CDR3 contains 15 residues. V trimming: 5 bases; J trimming: 1 base; junction bases outside the gene matches: 4. CDR3 coding DNA: TGTGCCAGCAGTCGAACAGGGGTAACTAATGAAAAACTGTTTTTT. Its translation: CASSRTGVTNEKLFF.

The chain carries TRBV6-6 and TRBJ2-1; TRBD1 aligns across 12 bases. Trimming removed 7 bases from V and 16 bases from J; junction bases left unmatched: 11. Per the germline V gene, CDR1 is MNHNY and CDR2 is SVGAGI (reference sequence). The CDR3 length is 13 residues. This chain's CDR3 is CASISPGTGGQFF. CDR3 coding DNA: TGTGCCAGCATTTCCCCCGGGACAGGGGGCCAATTCTTC.

This clone was observed a few times. The V gene is TRBV6-4, the J gene TRBJ2-6; perhaps TRBD1 as D (6 bases). The germline V and J ends were trimmed by 6 bases and 0 bases, with 12 bases remaining between them. Germline V gives CDR1 MRHNA, CDR2 SNTAGT. The CDR3 runs 16 residues. CDR3 loop: CASSPDRNSGANVLTF. As DNA, the CDR3 is TGTGCCAGCAGCCCGGACAGAAACTCTGGGGCCAACGTCCTGACTTTC.

The chain is built from TRBV5-1 and TRBJ2-5; 15 nucleotides align to TRBD2. The germline V gene encodes CDR1 SGHRS and CDR2 YFSETQ. V shed 4 bases and J 5 bases; nucleotides not matched to a gene: 6. This CDR3 comprises 16 residues. The CDR3 is CASSPGLAGGRETQYF. CDR3 nucleotides: TGCGCCAGCAGCCCCGGACTAGCGGGAGGGCGGGAGACCCAGTACTTC.